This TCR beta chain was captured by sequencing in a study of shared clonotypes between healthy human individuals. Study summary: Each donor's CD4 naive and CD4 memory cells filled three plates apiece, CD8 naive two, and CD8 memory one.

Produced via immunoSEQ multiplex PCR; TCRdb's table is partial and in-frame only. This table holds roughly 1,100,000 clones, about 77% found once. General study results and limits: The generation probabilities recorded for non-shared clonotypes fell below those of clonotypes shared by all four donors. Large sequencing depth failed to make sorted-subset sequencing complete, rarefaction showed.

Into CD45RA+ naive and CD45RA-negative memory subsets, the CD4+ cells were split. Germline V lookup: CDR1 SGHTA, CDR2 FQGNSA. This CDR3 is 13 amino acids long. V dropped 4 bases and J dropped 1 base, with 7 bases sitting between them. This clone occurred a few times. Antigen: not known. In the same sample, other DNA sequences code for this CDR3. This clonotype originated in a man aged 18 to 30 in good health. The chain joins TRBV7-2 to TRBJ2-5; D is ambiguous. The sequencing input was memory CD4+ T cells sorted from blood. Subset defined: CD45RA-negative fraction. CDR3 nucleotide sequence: TGTGCCAGCAGCTCTCGGGTCCAAGAGACCCAGTACTTC. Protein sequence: CASSSRVQETQYF.